The following is a TCR beta chain sequence with its context. The antigen is not known. This sample was taken from a study of T cells after yellow fever vaccination. TCRdb fed the 5' RACE reads into MiXCR, producing one record per CDR3 protein. Among over 250,000 distinct CDR3 sequences listed, roughly 5.6% were seen once. Findings and limits, study-wide: Repertoires sorted by FACS could include abundant clonotypes that are contaminants from the bulk population. After the booster, over 95% of CD4 and 75% to 90% of CD8 primary-response clones were re-detected. Among all clonotypes, a small share was observed in both CD4 and CD8 compartments.

Trimming pared 2 bases from V and 8 bases from J, leaving 11 bases between. Germline assignment: CDR1 SGHRS and CDR2 YFSETQ. The CDR3 totals 13 residues. The source was CD4+ T cells sorted from PBMCs, collected on the day of the yellow fever booster vaccination. The V call is TRBV5-1, the J call TRBJ2-1; D remains ambiguous. The sequence came from a man younger than 35 who received the YFV17D yellow fever vaccine. The CDR3 nucleotides read TGCGCCAGCAGCTTCGGCCCCACCGATGAGCAGTTCTTC. This sequence encodes CASSFGPTDEQFF.